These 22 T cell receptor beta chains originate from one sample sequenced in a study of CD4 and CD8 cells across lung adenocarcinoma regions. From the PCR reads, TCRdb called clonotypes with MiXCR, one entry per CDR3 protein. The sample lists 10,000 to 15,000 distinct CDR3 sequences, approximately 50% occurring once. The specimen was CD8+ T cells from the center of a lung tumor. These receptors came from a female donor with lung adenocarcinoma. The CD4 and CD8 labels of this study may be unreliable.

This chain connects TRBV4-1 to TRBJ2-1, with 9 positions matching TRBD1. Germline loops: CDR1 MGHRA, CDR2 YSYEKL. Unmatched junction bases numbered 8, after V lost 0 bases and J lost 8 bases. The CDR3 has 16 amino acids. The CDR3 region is CASSQEEDRGWDEQFF. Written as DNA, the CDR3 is TGCGCCAGCAGCCAAGAGGAGGACAGGGGATGGGATGAGCAGTTCTTC.

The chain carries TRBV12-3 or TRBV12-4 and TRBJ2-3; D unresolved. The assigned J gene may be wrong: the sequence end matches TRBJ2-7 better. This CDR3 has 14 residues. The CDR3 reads CASSQARTKNTQYF. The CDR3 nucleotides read TGTGCCAGCAGCCAGGCGCGCACCAAAAATACGCAGTACTTC.

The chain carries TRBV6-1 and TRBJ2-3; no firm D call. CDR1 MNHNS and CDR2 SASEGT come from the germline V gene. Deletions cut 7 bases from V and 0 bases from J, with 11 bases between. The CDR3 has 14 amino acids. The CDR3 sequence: CASKETVSTDTQYF. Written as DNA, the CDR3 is TGTGCCAGCAAAGAGACTGTGAGCACAGATACGCAGTATTTT.

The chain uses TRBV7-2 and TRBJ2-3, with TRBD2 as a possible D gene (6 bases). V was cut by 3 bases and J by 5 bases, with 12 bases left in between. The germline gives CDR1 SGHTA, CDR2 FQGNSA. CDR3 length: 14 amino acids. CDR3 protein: CASSFSGGVDTQYF. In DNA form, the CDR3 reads TGTGCCAGCAGCTTTTCCGGCGGGGTAGATACGCAGTATTTT.

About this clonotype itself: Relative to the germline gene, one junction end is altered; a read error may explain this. CDR3 amino acids: CVSAGLGGHNQDTQYF. The CDR3 bases are TGTGTCAGCGCGGGGCTCGGGGGCCATAACCAAGATACCCAGTATTTC. The V and J genes are TRBV6-1 and TRBJ2-3; D is tentatively TRBD1 or TRBD2 (6 bases each). Germline loops: CDR1 MNHNS, CDR2 SASEGT. CDR3 length: 16 residues.

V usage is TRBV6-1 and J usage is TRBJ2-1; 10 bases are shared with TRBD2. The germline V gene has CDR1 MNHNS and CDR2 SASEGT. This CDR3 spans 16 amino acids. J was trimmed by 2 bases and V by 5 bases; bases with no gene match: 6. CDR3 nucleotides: TGTGCCAGCAGTCAAGGACTAGCGGTACCCTACAATGAGCAGTTCTTC. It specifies CASSQGLAVPYNEQFF.

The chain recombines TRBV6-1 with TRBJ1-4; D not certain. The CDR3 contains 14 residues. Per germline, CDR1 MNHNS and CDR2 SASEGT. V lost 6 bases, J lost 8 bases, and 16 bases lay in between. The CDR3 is CASRALMGSEKLFF. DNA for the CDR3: TGTGCCAGCAGGGCCTTGATGGGGTCGGAAAAACTGTTTTTT.

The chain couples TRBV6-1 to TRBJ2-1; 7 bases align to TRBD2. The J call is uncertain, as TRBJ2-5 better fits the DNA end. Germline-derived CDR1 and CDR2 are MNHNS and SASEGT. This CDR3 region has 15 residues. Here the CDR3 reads CASRPEWGGQETQYF. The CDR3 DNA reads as TGTGCCAGCCGACCCGAGTGGGGGGGGCAAGAGACCCAGTACTTC.

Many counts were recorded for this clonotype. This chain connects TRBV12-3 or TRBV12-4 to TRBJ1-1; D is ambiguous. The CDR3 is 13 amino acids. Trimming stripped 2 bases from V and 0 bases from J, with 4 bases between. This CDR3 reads CASSLQLNTEAFF. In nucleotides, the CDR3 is TGTGCCAGCAGTTTACAGTTGAACACTGAAGCTTTCTTT.

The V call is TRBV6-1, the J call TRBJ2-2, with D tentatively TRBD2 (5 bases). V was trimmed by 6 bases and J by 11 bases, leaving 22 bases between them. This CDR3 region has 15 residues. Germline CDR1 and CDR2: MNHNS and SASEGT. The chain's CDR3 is CASRFACTSGSELFF. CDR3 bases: TGTGCCAGCAGATTCGCCTGTACGAGCGGCAGTGAGCTGTTTTTT.

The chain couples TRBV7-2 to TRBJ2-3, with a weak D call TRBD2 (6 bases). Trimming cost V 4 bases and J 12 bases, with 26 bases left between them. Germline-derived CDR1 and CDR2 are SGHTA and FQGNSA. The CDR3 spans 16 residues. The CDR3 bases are TGTGCCAGCAGCTCTGGACCCGGGGGTCCGCGAGAGACCCAGTATTTT. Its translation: CASSSGPGGPRETQYF.

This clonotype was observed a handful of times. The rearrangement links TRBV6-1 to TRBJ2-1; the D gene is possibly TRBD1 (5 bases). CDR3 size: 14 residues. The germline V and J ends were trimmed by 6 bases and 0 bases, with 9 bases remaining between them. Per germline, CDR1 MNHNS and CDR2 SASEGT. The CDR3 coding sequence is TGTGCCAGCAGCAGACAGAGCTCCTACAATGAGCAGTTCTTC. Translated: CASSRQSSYNEQFF.

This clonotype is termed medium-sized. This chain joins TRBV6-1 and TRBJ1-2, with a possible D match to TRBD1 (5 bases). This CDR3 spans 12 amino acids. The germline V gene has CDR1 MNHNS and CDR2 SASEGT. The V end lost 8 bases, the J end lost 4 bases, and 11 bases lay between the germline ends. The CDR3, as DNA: TGTGCCAGCTATCTAGGGGCCTATGGCTACACCTTC. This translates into CASYLGAYGYTF.

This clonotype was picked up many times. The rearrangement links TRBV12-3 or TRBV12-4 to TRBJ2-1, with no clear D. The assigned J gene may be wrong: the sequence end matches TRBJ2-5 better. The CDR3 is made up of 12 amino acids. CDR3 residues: CASRGLGETQYF. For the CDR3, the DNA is TGTGCCAGCAGGGGCCTAGGAGAGACCCAGTACTTC.

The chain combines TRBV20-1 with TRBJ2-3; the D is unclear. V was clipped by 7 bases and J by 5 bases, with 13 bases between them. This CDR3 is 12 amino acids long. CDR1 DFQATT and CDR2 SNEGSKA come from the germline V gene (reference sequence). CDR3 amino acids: CSVEESVDTQYF. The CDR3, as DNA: TGCAGTGTCGAGGAATCAGTAGATACGCAGTATTTT.

The CDR3 DNA reads as TGTGCCAGCAGCCCCCAATTGAACAATGAGCAGTTCTTC. This sequence encodes CASSPQLNNEQFF. The genes are TRBV6-1 and TRBJ2-1; D unresolved. Per the germline V gene, CDR1 is MNHNS and CDR2 is SASEGT. Trimming cost V 6 bases and J 5 bases, with 11 bases left between them. The CDR3 extends over 13 amino acids.

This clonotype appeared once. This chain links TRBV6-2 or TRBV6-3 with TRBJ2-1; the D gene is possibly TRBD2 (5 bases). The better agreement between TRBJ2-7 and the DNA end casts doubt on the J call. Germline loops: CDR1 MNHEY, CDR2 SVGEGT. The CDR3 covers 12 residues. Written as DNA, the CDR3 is TGTGCCAGCAGCCTCGCGGCGGGCGAGCAGTACGTC. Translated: CASSLAAGEQYV.

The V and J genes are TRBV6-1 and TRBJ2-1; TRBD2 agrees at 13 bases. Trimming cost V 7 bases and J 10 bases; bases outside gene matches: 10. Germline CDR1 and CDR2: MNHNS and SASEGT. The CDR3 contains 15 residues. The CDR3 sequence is CASKLAGGPISEQFF. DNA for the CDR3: TGTGCCAGCAAACTAGCGGGAGGGCCCATTTCCGAGCAGTTCTTC.

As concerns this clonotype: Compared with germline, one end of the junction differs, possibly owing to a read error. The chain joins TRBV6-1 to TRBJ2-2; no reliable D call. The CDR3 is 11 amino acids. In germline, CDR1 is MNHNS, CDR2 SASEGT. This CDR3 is CASLCTGELFF. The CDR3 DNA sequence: TGTGCCAGCTTGTGCACCGGTGAGCTGTTTTTT.

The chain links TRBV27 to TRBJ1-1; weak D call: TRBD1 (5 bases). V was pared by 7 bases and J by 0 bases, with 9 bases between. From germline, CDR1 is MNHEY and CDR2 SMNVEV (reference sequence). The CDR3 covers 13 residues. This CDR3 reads CASIDSLNTEAFF. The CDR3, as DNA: TGTGCCAGCATAGACAGTTTGAACACTGAAGCTTTCTTT.

The CDR3 DNA sequence: TGTGCCAGCAGCCAACGGGGAGGAACTTACGAGCAGTACTTC. Residues: CASSQRGGTYEQYF. The chain joins TRBV4-2 to TRBJ2-7, with D maybe TRBD2 (6 bases). This CDR3 has 14 residues. Looked up from germline, CDR1 is LGHNA and CDR2 is YNFKEQ. V was cut by 2 bases and J by 4 bases, with 12 bases left in between.

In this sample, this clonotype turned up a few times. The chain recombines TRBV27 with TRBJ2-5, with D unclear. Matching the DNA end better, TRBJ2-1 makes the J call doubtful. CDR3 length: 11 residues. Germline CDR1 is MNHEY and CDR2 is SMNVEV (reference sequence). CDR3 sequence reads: CASSLLDEQFF. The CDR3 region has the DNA TGTGCCAGCAGTTTACTGGATGAGCAGTTCTTC.